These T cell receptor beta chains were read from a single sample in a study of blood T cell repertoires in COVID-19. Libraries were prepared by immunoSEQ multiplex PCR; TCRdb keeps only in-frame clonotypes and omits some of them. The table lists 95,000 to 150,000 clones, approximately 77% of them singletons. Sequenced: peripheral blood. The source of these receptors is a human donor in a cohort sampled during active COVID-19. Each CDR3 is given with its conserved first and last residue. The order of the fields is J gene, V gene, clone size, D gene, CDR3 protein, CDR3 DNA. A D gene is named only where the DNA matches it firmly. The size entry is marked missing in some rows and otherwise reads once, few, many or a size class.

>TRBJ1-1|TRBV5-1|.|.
CASSLSGATEAFF
TGCGCCAGCAGCTTGTCTGGGGCCACTGAAGCTTTCTTT
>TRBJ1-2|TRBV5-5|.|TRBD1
CASSQGAIGNYGYTF
TGTGCCAGCAGCCAGGGGGCAATAGGCAACTATGGCTACACCTTC
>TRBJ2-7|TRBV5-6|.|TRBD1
CASRGPGQGSYEQYF
TGTGCCAGCAGGGGTCCGGGACAGGGTTCGTACGAGCAGTACTTC
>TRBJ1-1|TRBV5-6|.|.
CASSLSDKVNTEAFF
TGTGCCAGCAGCCTATCGGACAAAGTGAACACTGAAGCTTTCTTT
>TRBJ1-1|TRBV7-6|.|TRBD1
CASSPGQGGTEAFF
TGTGCCAGCAGCCCAGGACAGGGCGGCACTGAAGCTTTCTTT
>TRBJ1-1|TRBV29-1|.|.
CSVGSDSLEAFF
TGCAGCGTTGGTTCGGACAGCCTTGAAGCTTTCTTT
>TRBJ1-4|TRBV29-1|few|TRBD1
CSVGTGGEKLFF
TGCAGCGTCGGGACAGGGGGCGAAAAACTGTTTTTT
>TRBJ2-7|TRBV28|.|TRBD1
CASSSPPLMDRRSYEQYF
TGTGCCAGCAGTTCCCCCCCCCTAATGGACAGGCGTTCCTACGAGCAGTACTTC
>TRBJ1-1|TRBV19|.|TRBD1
CASSIGLGDRNTEAFF
TGTGCCAGTAGTATAGGATTGGGGGACAGGAACACTGAAGCTTTCTTT
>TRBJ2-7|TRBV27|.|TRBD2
CASSLAGGPEQYF
TGTGCCAGCAGTTTAGCGGGAGGACCCGAGCAGTACTTC
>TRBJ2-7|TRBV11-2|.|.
CASMGAGFLSDEQYF
TGTGCCAGCATGGGGGCCGGGTTTCTATCTGACGAGCAGTACTTC
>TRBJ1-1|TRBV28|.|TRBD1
CASSFEGQGAWNTEAFF
TGTGCCAGCAGTTTTGAGGGACAGGGGGCCTGGAACACTGAAGCTTTCTTT
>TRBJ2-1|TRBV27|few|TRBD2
CASSFSGSGAYNEQFF
TGTGCCAGCAGTTTCTCCGGTAGCGGGGCCTACAATGAGCAGTTCTTC
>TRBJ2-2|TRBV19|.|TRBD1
CASSTTGGARTGELFF
TGTGCCAGTAGTACAACAGGGGGCGCGAGGACAGGGGAGCTGTTTTTT
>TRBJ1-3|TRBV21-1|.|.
CASSKVLVAYSRGEIGNTIYF
TGTGCCAGCAGCAAAGTCCTTGTGGCGTACTCCAGAGGAGAGATTGGAAACACCATATATTTT
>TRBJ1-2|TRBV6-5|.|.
CASSRVSNYGYTF
TGTGCCAGCAGCAGGGTCTCCAACTATGGCTACACCTTC
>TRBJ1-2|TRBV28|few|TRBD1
CASSITGVVYGYTF
TGTGCCAGCAGTATAACAGGGGTCGTATATGGCTACACCTTC
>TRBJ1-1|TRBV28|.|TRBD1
CASSFGTGGTEAFF
TGTGCCAGCAGTTTCGGGACAGGTGGCACTGAAGCTTTCTTT
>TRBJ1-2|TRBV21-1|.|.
CARPVGFRVSSYGYTF
TGTGCCAGACCTGTTGGATTTAGAGTTTCTAGCTATGGCTACACCTTC
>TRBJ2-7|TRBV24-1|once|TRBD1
CATTGTGDYEQYF
TGTGCCACTACCGGGACAGGGGACTACGAGCAGTACTTC
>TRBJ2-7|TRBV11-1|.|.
CASSTWTGSDEQYF
TGTGCCAGCAGCACCTGGACGGGGTCGGACGAGCAGTACTTC
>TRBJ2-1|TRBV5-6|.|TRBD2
CASSFPLAGGPNEQFF
TGTGCCAGCAGCTTCCCACTAGCGGGAGGACCGAATGAGCAGTTCTTC